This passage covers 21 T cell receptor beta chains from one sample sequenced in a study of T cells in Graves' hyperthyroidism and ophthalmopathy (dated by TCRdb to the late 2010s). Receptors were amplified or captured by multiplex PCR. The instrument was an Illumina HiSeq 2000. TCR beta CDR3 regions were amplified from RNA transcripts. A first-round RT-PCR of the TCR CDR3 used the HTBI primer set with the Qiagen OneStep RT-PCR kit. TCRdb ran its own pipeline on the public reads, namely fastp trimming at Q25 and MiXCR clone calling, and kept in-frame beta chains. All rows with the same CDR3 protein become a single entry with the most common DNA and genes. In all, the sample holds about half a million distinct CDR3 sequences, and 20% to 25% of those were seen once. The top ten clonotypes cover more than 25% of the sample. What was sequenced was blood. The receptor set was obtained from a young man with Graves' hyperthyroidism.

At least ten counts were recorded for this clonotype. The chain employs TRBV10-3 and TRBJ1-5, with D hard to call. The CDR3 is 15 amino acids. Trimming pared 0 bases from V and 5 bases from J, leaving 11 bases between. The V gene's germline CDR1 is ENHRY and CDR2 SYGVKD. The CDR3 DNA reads TGTGCCATCAGTGAGTCTGCGATCCCGGATCAGCCCCAGCATTTT. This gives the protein CAISESAIPDQPQHF.

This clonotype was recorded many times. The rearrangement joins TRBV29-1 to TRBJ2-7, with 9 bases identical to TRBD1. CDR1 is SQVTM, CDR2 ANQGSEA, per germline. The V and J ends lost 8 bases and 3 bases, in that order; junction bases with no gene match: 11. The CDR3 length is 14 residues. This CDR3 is CSIVPGQGDYEQYF. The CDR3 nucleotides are TGCAGCATAGTGCCGGGACAGGGAGACTACGAGCAGTACTTC.

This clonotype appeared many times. In DNA, the CDR3 is TGTGCCAGCAGTTTAAGGTGGGCCGGGGGCTATGGCTACACCTTC. Encoded protein: CASSLRWAGGYGYTF. The chain links TRBV28 to TRBJ1-2, with D possibly being TRBD1 (5 bases). This CDR3 spans 15 amino acids. V gave up 2 bases and J gave up 4 bases, with 14 bases separating them. Germline V gives CDR1 MDHEN, CDR2 SYDVKM.

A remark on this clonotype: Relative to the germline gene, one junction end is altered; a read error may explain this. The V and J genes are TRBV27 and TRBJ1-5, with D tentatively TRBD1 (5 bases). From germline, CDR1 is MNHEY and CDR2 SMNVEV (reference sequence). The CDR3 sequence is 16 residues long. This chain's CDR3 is CASSLGPRGIGQPHHF. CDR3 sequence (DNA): TGTGCCAGCAGTTTGGGGCCCCGAGGGATCGGTCAGCCCCATCATTTT.

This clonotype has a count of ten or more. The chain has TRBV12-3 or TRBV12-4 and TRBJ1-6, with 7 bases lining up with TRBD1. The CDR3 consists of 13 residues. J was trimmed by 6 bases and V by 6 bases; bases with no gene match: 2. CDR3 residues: CASRWDSNSPLHF. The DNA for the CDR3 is TGTGCCAGCAGGTGGGACAGTAATTCACCCCTCCACTTT.

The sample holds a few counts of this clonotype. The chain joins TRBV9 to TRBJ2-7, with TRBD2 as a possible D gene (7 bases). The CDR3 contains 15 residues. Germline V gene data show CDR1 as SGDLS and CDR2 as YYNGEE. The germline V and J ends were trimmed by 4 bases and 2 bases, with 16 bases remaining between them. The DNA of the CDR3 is TGTGCCAGCAGCTTTGGGGGGGCCATCACCTACGAGCAGTACTTC. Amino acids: CASSFGGAITYEQYF. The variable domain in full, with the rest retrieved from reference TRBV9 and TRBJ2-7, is DSGVTQTPKHLITATGQRVTLRCSPRSGDLSVYWYQQSLDQGLQFLIQYYNGEERAKGNILERFSAQQFPDLHSELNLSSLELGDSALYFCASSFGGAITYEQYFGPGTRLTVT.

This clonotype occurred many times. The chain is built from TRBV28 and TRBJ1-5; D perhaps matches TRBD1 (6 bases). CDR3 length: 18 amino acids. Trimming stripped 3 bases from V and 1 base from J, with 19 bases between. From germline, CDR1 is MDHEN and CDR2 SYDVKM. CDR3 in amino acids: CASSLAGDILLSNQPQHF. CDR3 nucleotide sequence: TGTGCCAGCAGTTTGGCAGGGGATATTTTATTGAGCAATCAGCCCCAGCATTTT.

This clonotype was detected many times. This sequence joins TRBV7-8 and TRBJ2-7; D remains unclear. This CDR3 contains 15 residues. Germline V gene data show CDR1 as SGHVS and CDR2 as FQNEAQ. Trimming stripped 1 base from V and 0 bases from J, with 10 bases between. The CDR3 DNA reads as TGTGCCAGCAGCTTAGGACGGTGGGACTCCTACGAGCAGTACTTC. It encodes CASSLGRWDSYEQYF.

Here the CDR3 DNA reads TGTGCCAGCAGCGTAGGCAGGGGACCTTCACCCCTCCACTTT. As protein: CASSVGRGPSPLHF. The chain carries TRBV9 and TRBJ1-6, with D perhaps TRBD1 (6 bases). Germline lookup yields CDR1 SGDLS and CDR2 YYNGEE. Trimming shortened V by 0 bases and J by 9 bases, and 10 bases separated the two germline ends. This CDR3 is 14 amino acids long.

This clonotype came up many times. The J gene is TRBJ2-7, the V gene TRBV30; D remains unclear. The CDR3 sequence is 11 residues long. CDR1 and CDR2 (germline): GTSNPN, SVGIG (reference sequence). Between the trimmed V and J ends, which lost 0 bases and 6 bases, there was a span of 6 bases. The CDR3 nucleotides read TGTGCCTGGAGTGTGCCAGGCGAGCAGTACTTC. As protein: CAWSVPGEQYF.

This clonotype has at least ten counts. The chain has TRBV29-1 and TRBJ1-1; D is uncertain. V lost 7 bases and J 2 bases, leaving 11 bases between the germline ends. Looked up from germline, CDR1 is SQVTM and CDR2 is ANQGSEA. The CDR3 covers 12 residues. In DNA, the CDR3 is TGCAGCGGCTGGGAACAAAACACTGAAGCTTTCTTT. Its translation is CSGWEQNTEAFF.

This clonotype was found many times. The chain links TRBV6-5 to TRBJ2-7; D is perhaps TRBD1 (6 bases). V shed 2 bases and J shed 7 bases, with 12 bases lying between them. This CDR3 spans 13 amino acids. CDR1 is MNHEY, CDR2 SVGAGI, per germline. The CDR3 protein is CASSYMGAGEQYF. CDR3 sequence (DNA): TGTGCCAGCAGTTACATGGGGGCTGGTGAGCAGTACTTC.

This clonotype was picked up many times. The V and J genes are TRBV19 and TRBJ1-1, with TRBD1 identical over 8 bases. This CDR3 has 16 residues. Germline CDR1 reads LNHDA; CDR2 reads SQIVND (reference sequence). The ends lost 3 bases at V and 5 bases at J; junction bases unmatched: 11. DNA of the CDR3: TGTGCCAGTAGTATGTCCGGGACAGGCCGTGGGACTGAAGCTTTCTTT. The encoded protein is CASSMSGTGRGTEAFF.

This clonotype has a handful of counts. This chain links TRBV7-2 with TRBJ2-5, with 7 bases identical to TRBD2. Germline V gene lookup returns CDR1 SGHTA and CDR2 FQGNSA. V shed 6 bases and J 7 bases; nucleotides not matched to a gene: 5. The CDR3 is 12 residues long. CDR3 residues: CASSLLAATQYF. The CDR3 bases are TGTGCCAGCAGTCTCCTAGCGGCGACCCAGTACTTC.

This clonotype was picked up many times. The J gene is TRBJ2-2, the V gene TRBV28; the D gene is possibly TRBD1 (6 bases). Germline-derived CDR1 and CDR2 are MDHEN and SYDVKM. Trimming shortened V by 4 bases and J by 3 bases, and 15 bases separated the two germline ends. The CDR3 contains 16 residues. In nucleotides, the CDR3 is TGTGCCAGCAGTTACCCCGGGACACCTTACACCGGGGAGCTGTTTTTT. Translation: CASSYPGTPYTGELFF.

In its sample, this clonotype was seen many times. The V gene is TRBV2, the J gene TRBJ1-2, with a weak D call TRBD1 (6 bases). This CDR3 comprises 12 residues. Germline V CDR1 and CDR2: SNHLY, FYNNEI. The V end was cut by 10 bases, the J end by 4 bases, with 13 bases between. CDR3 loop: CATPTGSYGYTF. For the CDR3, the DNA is TGTGCCACCCCTACAGGGAGCTATGGCTACACCTTC.

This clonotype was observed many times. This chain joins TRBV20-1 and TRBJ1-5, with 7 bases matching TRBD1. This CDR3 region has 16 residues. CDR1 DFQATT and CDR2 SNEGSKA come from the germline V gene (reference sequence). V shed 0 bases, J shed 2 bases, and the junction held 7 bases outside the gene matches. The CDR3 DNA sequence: TGCAGTGCTAGAGATCCCGACAGGGCCGGCAATCAGCCCCAGCATTTT. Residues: CSARDPDRAGNQPQHF.

This chain's CDR3 is CASSWEDNYGYTF. The CDR3 DNA reads as TGCGCCAGCAGCTGGGAGGATAACTATGGCTACACCTTC. This chain connects TRBV5-1 to TRBJ1-2, with D uncertain. The CDR3 consists of 13 residues. The germline gives CDR1 SGHRS, CDR2 YFSETQ. V was pared by 3 bases and J by 1 base, with 7 bases between.

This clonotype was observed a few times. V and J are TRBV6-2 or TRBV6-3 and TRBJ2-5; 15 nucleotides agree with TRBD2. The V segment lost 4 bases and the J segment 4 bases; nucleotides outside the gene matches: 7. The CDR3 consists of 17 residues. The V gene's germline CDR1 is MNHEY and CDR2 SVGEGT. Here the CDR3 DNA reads TGTGCCAGCAGTTCCTGGACTAGCGGGAGGGCCGTAGAGACCCAGTACTTC. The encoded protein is CASSSWTSGRAVETQYF.

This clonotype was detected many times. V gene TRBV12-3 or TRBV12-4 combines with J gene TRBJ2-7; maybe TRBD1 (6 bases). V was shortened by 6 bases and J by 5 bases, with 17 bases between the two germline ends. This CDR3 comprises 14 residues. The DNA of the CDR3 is TGTGCCAGCAGCAACTTTAGCCCAGGGGACGAGCAGTACTTC. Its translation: CASSNFSPGDEQYF.

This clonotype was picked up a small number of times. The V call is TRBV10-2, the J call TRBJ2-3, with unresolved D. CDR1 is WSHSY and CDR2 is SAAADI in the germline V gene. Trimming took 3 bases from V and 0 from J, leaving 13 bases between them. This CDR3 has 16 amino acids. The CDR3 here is CASSETFFRSTDTQYF. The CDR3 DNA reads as TGCGCCAGCAGTGAAACTTTTTTTAGGAGCACAGATACGCAGTATTTT.